This TCR beta chain stems from a study of identical twins. Study findings and constraints: The study found excess low generation probability among twin-shared out-of-frame alpha sequences. Among monozygotic twins, out-of-frame TCR alpha sharing exceeded what models predicted.

This clonotype came up many times. Its antigen is not known. Template switching added a universal primer site, and cDNA bore unique molecular identifiers. MiXCR, applied by TCRdb to the 5' RACE reads, yields one record per CDR3 protein. This sample has approximately 410,000 distinct CDR3 sequences; approximately 18% occur once, and the top ten carry approximately 12%. Germline-derived CDR1 and CDR2 are MNHEY and SMNVEV (reference sequence). V lost 5 bases and J 3 bases, leaving 14 bases between the germline ends. The CDR3 runs 14 residues. Healthy Caucasians supplied all donations. The genes are TRBV27 and TRBJ2-7; weak D call: TRBD1 (6 bases). The origin of this receptor is a man in his fifties in good health. What was sequenced was naive T cells sorted from blood. The CDR3 bases are TGTGCCAGCAGTCAGGGGTTGGGTTACTACGAGCAGTACTTC. Amino acids: CASSQGLGYYEQYF.